In its sample, the clone carrying this TCR beta chain was seen a few times. Enrolled through a virtual design, the participants were between roughly 18 and 89 years of age and came from under 25 US areas. Self-reported history from a screening survey and questionnaire set each donor's cohort. V lost 4 bases, J lost 7 bases, and 11 bases stayed unmatched. In germline, CDR1 is SGHVS, CDR2 FNYEAQ. The CDR3 covers 15 residues. The sample originates from a study of blood T cell repertoires in COVID-19. In the original processing: From reference gene primer amplification, estimates of nucleated cell counts were derived. Data came from immunoSEQ multiplex PCR; TCRdb stores just in-frame clones and leaves some out. Clone size and V and J calls were adopted from that table, with D and trimming inferred from the DNA. The sample records about 400,000 clones, nearly 90% being singletons.

J is TRBJ2-3 and V is TRBV7-6; 7 bases agree with TRBD1. This TCR was sampled from a woman between 40 and 50 years old with acute COVID-19. The sample taken for sequencing was PBMCs or T cells enriched from blood (not recorded which). CDR3 nucleotides: TGTGCCAGCAGCTCGACAGGGTGGTTCAAGAATACGCAGTATTTT. Encoded protein: CASSSTGWFKNTQYF.